This T cell receptor beta chain was identified during a study of cytomegalovirus exposure and HLA in healthy donors. Regarding the study as a whole: Using a false discovery rate of 0.05, a later analysis showed that 16,000 or so TCR beta sequences were associated with HLA alleles.

13 Jbeta primers and 60 Vbeta primers were used for the PCR. Generated by immunoSEQ multiplex PCR, the TCRdb table keeps only in-frame clones and is missing some. Of about 150,000 clones detected, more than 70% appear once; the ten largest clones hold around 6.9%. CDR1 MNHNS and CDR2 SASEGT come from the germline V gene. V lost 1 base, J lost 4 bases, and 7 bases stayed unmatched. The CDR3 has 15 amino acids. Turning to this clone: What it recognizes is unknown.

Sequenced sample: PBMCs. This receptor was taken from a male donor in good health and CMV-seropositive. The gene calls are TRBV6-1 and TRBJ2-7; TRBD1 matches at 7 bases. DNA of the CDR3: TGTGCCAGCAGTGAAGGGGACAGCAGTGTTTACGAGCAGTACTTC. This codes for CASSEGDSSVYEQYF.